A selection of T cell receptor beta chains follows, all from one sample in a study of Ad26.COV2.S vaccination and SARS-CoV-2 variants. Measured with immunoSEQ multiplex PCR; TCRdb has only the in-frame clones, and not every one. This repertoire shows 400,000 to 500,000 clones, about 91% found once; its top ten account for over 2.5%. Sequencing was performed on peripheral blood, taken in a trial of Ad26.COV2.S vaccine versus placebo. All receptors come from a person aged 18 to 59 who received the Ad26.COV2.S COVID-19 vaccine or a placebo. The CDR3 runs from the conserved cysteine through the conserved F or W. The order of the fields is CDR3 length, clone size, D gene, J gene, V gene, CDR3 protein, CDR3 DNA. D genes are given only for firm matches. Clone sizes are given selectively: once, few, many, or a class where the clone is expanded.

>14|NA|NA|TRBJ1-4|TRBV3-1/TRBV3-2
CASSLGVQEEKLFF
TGTGCCAGCAGCCTCGGGGTACAGGAAGAAAAACTGTTTTTT
>15|once|TRBD1|TRBJ1-2|TRBV4-3
CASSQDETGWYGYTF
TGCGCCAGCAGCCAAGATGAGACAGGGTGGTATGGCTACACCTTC
>14|NA|NA|TRBJ1-5|TRBV2
CASSDLGWNQPQHF
TGTGCCAGCAGTGACCTCGGTTGGAATCAGCCCCAGCATTTT
>15|NA|NA|TRBJ2-5|TRBV19
CASNEPGPRGETQYF
TGTGCCAGTAACGAACCAGGGCCACGGGGAGAGACCCAGTACTTC
>16|NA|TRBD2|TRBJ2-2|TRBV5-1
CASSTTSGWNTGELFF
TGCGCCAGCAGCACGACTAGCGGATGGAACACCGGGGAGCTGTTTTTT
>14|NA|NA|TRBJ1-2|TRBV4-1
CASSQLTINYGYTF
TGCGCCAGCAGCCAACTTACCATTAACTATGGCTACACCTTC
>15|once|TRBD2|TRBJ2-7|TRBV7-2
CASSSQRGLNYEQYF
TGTGCCAGCAGCTCCCAGCGGGGACTAAACTACGAGCAGTACTTC
>11|NA|NA|TRBJ2-1|TRBV6-5
CASAPEVEQFF
TGTGCCAGCGCCCCTGAGGTTGAGCAGTTCTTC
>12|few|NA|TRBJ2-1|TRBV27
CASSLAQGEQFF
TGTGCCAGCAGTTTGGCACAAGGCGAGCAGTTCTTC
>16|NA|NA|TRBJ1-1|TRBV4-1
CASSQDTRALNTEAFF
TGCGCCAGCAGCCAAGATACCAGGGCCCTTAACACTGAAGCTTTCTTT
>17|NA|TRBD2|TRBJ2-5|TRBV5-1
CASSLAGLAGVQETQYF
TGCGCCAGCAGCTTGGCCGGTTTAGCGGGGGTCCAAGAGACCCAGTACTTC
>14|NA|NA|TRBJ2-3|TRBV9
CASSERYLPDTQYF
TGTGCCAGCAGCGAACGGTACCTGCCCGATACGCAGTATTTT
>16|NA|NA|TRBJ1-2|TRBV4-3
CASSLAIGPANYGYTF
TGCGCCAGCAGCCTCGCGATCGGACCGGCAAACTATGGCTACACCTTC
>14|NA|NA|TRBJ1-5|TRBV15
CATSRENGNQPQHF
TGTGCCACCAGCAGAGAGAACGGGAATCAGCCCCAGCATTTT
>16|NA|NA|TRBJ1-1|TRBV4-2
CASSRGDSGLNTEAFF
TGTGCCAGCAGCCGAGGTGATTCAGGACTGAACACTGAAGCTTTCTTT
>14|NA|NA|TRBJ2-5|TRBV28
CASSFGGSKETQYF
TGTGCCAGCAGTTTTGGGGGGAGTAAAGAGACCCAGTACTTC
>15|few|TRBD1|TRBJ1-5|TRBV2
CATQLDSTGNQPQHF
TGTGCCACGCAACTCGATTCGACAGGGAATCAGCCCCAGCATTTT
>15|NA|TRBD1|TRBJ2-7|TRBV5-1
CASKRNRQGSYEQYF
TGCGCCAGCAAACGGAACCGACAGGGGTCCTACGAGCAGTACTTC
>17|NA|NA|TRBJ2-5|TRBV24-1
CATSESGGPPLQETQYF
TGTGCCACCAGTGAGTCCGGGGGCCCGCCGTTACAAGAGACCCAGTACTTC
>12|few|NA|TRBJ2-2|TRBV30
CAWTVAAGELFF
TGTGCCTGGACGGTCGCAGCCGGGGAGCTGTTTTTT
>13|NA|NA|TRBJ2-5|TRBV12-3/TRBV12-4
CASSLRQEETQYF
TGTGCCAGCAGTTTAAGACAGGAAGAGACCCAGTACTTC
>15|NA|NA|TRBJ1-5|TRBV4-1
CASSQDGARAQPQHF
TGCGCCAGCAGCCAAGATGGGGCCAGGGCTCAGCCCCAGCATTTT
>13|NA|NA|TRBJ1-1|TRBV5-5
CASSLRVNTEAFF
TGTGCCAGCAGCTTGCGGGTGAACACTGAAGCTTTCTTT
>15|NA|NA|TRBJ1-1|TRBV6-5
CASSGWSWSGGGAFF
TGTGCCAGCAGCGGTTGGTCATGGAGCGGGGGAGGAGCTTTCTTT
>14|NA|TRBD2|TRBJ2-1|TRBV7-2
CASSLRRGAGEQFF
TGTGCCAGCAGCTTAAGGCGGGGGGCCGGTGAGCAGTTCTTC
>12|few|NA|TRBJ2-2|TRBV11-2
CASSLAGGELFF
TGTGCCAGCAGCTTAGCAGGCGGGGAGCTGTTTTTT
>14|NA|NA|TRBJ2-2|TRBV14
CASSLHHDTGELFF
TGTGCCAGCAGCCTCCACCACGACACCGGGGAGCTGTTTTTT
>18|NA|NA|TRBJ1-1|TRBV7-9
CASSGLTRAGPVGTEAFF
TGTGCCAGCAGCGGCCTAACGCGGGCGGGTCCTGTGGGCACTGAAGCTTTCTTT
>14|NA|NA|TRBJ1-1|TRBV6-5
CASSYVEGNTEAFF
TGTGCCAGCAGTTACGTAGAGGGGAACACTGAAGCTTTCTTT
>13|once|NA|TRBJ1-5|TRBV6-4
CASSAQGDQPQHF
TGTGCCAGCAGTGCCCAGGGAGATCAGCCCCAGCATTTT
>12|NA|NA|TRBJ1-5|TRBV2
CASSDANQPQHF
TGTGCCAGCAGTGACGCCAATCAGCCCCAGCATTTT
>18|NA|NA|TRBJ1-1|TRBV11-3
CASSSTGWGLSMNTEAFF
TGTGCCAGCAGCTCCACCGGGTGGGGACTCTCCATGAACACTGAAGCTTTCTTT
>15|NA|TRBD1|TRBJ2-4|TRBV18
CASSYLGQGLRIQYF
TGTGCCAGCTCCTATTTGGGACAGGGGCTGAGGATTCAGTACTTC
>13|NA|NA|TRBJ2-3|TRBV13
CASSGQDTDTQYF
TGTGCCAGCAGCGGGCAGGACACAGATACGCAGTATTTT
>15|NA|TRBD2|TRBJ2-5|TRBV7-8
CASSLRGTSGETQYF
TGTGCCAGCAGCCTTAGGGGGACTAGTGGGGAGACCCAGTACTTC
>12|few|NA|TRBJ1-3|TRBV3-1/TRBV3-2
CASSGDGGTIYF
TGTGCCAGCAGCGGGGACGGGGGCACCATATATTTT
>14|NA|NA|TRBJ2-2|TRBV19
CASNAGTLTGELFF
TGTGCCAGTAATGCCGGGACCCTCACCGGGGAGCTGTTTTTT
>14|NA|NA|TRBJ2-2|TRBV7-9
CASSSPRNTGELFF
TGTGCCAGCAGCTCCCCCAGGAACACCGGGGAGCTGTTTTTT
>15|NA|NA|TRBJ2-1|TRBV3-1/TRBV3-2
CASSQGNYQGNEQFF
TGTGCCAGCAGCCAAGGGAACTACCAGGGTAATGAGCAGTTCTTC
>15|NA|NA|TRBJ2-7|TRBV28
CASSLMQGSFYEQYF
TGTGCCAGCAGTTTAATGCAGGGGTCATTTTACGAGCAGTACTTC
>16|NA|NA|TRBJ2-2|TRBV30
CAWSVLSRSNTGELFF
TGTGCCTGGAGTGTACTTTCGCGATCGAACACCGGGGAGCTGTTTTTT
>16|NA|NA|TRBJ1-2|TRBV19
CASSIEGRLLNYGYTF
TGTGCCAGTAGTATAGAAGGCAGGCTGTTGAACTATGGCTACACCTTC
>18|NA|TRBD1|TRBJ1-6|TRBV5-6
CASSLLSWTDRGVSPLHF
TGTGCCAGCAGCTTGTTGAGCTGGACGGACAGGGGGGTTTCACCCCTCCACTTT
>16|NA|TRBD2|TRBJ2-3|TRBV30
CAWGYGLAGGQDTQYF
TGTGCCTGGGGATACGGACTAGCGGGGGGGCAGGATACGCAGTATTTT
>15|NA|NA|TRBJ1-1|TRBV11-2
CASSSPLGVRTEAFF
TGTGCCAGCAGCTCGCCCCTAGGGGTGAGGACTGAAGCTTTCTTT